Presented here are 20 T cell receptor beta chains from one specimen sequenced in a study of shared clonotypes between healthy human individuals. Produced via immunoSEQ multiplex PCR; TCRdb's table is partial and in-frame only. The sample holds about 1.1 million clones, around 78% seen once. The material sequenced was memory CD4+ T cells from PBMCs. Subset noted: CD45RA-negative fraction. The receptors stem from a man aged 18 to 30 in good health. Some clones in this sample may be carry-over from other donors' samples.

V is TRBV6-5 and J is TRBJ1-2, with TRBD1 as a possible D gene (6 bases). The CDR3 length is 14 residues. V was pared by 6 bases and J by 2 bases, with 13 bases between. Germline CDR1 and CDR2: MNHEY and SVGAGI. The DNA for the CDR3 is TGTGCCAGCAGCCACGGACAGACCAACTATGGCTACACCTTC. It specifies CASSHGQTNYGYTF.

The chain is built from TRBV5-1 and TRBJ2-5, with 14 bases identical to TRBD2. Germline CDR1 is SGHRS and CDR2 is YFSETQ. The CDR3 covers 17 residues. J lost 5 bases, V lost 4 bases, and 10 bases had no gene match. Here the CDR3 reads CASSPGPGLAGVETQYF. DNA for the CDR3: TGCGCCAGCAGCCCCGGACCGGGACTAGCGGGAGTGGAGACCCAGTACTTC. Complete variable domain (other parts from reference TRBV5-1 and TRBJ2-5): KAGVTQTPRYLIKTRGQQVTLSCSPISGHRSVSWYQQTPGQGLQFLFEYFSETQRNKGNFPGRFSGRQFSNSRSEMNVSTLELGDSALYLCASSPGPGLAGVETQYFGPGTRLLVL.

Only one count was recorded for this clone. CDR3: CASSEQDSSYNEQFF. CDR3 in DNA: TGTGCCAGCAGTGAACAGGACAGCTCCTACAATGAGCAGTTCTTC. The chain couples TRBV2 to TRBJ2-1, with D perhaps TRBD1 (6 bases). V dropped 2 bases and J dropped 0 bases, with 8 bases sitting between them. Germline lookup yields CDR1 SNHLY and CDR2 FYNNEI. The CDR3 covers 15 residues.

The V and J genes are TRBV5-1 and TRBJ1-2; D may be TRBD1 (6 bases). V dropped 4 bases and J dropped 2 bases, with 15 bases sitting between them. Per germline, CDR1 SGHRS and CDR2 YFSETQ. This CDR3 spans 15 amino acids. The CDR3 DNA reads as TGCGCCAGCAGCCTACAGGCGGGGGCAAACTATGGCTACACCTTC. It yields the protein CASSLQAGANYGYTF.

The chain carries TRBV15 and TRBJ2-5; D remains unclear. Near its end, the DNA agrees better with TRBJ2-7, so the J call may be wrong. Germline loops: CDR1 LNHNV, CDR2 YYDKDF (reference sequence). This CDR3 is built from 13 residues. This CDR3 is CATSRDAPYEQYF. In nucleotides, the CDR3 is TGTGCCACCAGCAGAGATGCCCCTTACGAGCAGTACTTC.

The rearrangement links TRBV29-1 to TRBJ1-5, with D possibly being TRBD1 (5 bases). The ends were cut back, 6 bases at V and 11 bases at J, with 17 bases in the middle. This CDR3 comprises 12 residues. Germline assignment: CDR1 SQVTM and CDR2 ANQGSEA. The CDR3 loop reads CSVTDGAEAQHF. The CDR3 DNA follows: TGCAGCGTAACGGACGGGGCGGAGGCCCAGCATTTT.

This chain uses TRBV25-1 with TRBJ1-1, with TRBD1 identical over 10 bases. This CDR3 has 17 amino acids. The V segment lost 3 bases and the J segment 4 bases; nucleotides outside the gene matches: 11. Germline V lookup: CDR1 MGHDK, CDR2 SYGVNS. CDR3 residues: CASSDSSTGTGVTEAFF. CDR3 in DNA: TGTGCCAGCAGTGATTCCTCAACCGGGACAGGGGTCACTGAAGCTTTCTTT.

This rearrangement joins TRBV10-3 to TRBJ1-2; D is possibly TRBD1 (6 bases). The CDR3 covers 16 residues. V gave up 0 bases and J gave up 0 bases, with 11 bases separating them. Germline CDR1 is ENHRY and CDR2 is SYGVKD. CDR3 nucleotides: TGTGCCATCAGTGAGTCCGGACAGTTTGCTAACTATGGCTACACCTTC. This sequence encodes CAISESGQFANYGYTF.

This clone came up many times. This chain uses TRBV4-1 with TRBJ2-5; D is tentatively TRBD1 or TRBD2 (5 bases each). The CDR3 has 19 amino acids. V was trimmed by 4 bases and J by 4 bases, leaving 28 bases between them. Germline V lookup: CDR1 MGHRA, CDR2 YSYEKL. The CDR3 loop reads CASSPSVGVGVSSRETQYF. CDR3 DNA: TGCGCCAGCAGCCCCTCAGTGGGGGTGGGTGTGAGTAGTAGAGAGACCCAGTACTTC.

The J gene is TRBJ2-1, the V gene TRBV7-9; D gene unclear. V lost 0 bases, J lost 7 bases, and 10 bases lay in between. Germline CDR1 and CDR2: SEHNR and FQNEAQ (reference sequence). This CDR3 has 14 residues. CDR3 DNA: TGTGCCAGCAGCTTAGCGCCGACCGGTAATGAGCAGTTCTTC. The encoded protein is CASSLAPTGNEQFF.

The chain carries TRBV28 and TRBJ2-2; possibly TRBD1 for D (6 bases). Germline CDR1 reads MDHEN; CDR2 reads SYDVKM. CDR3 size: 16 residues. Trimming cost V 5 bases and J 3 bases, with 16 bases left between them. The CDR3 region is CASSAHQAGDTGELFF. For the CDR3, the DNA is TGTGCCAGCAGTGCCCACCAGGCAGGGGACACCGGGGAGCTGTTTTTT.

V usage is TRBV11-2 and J usage is TRBJ2-7, with D tentatively TRBD1 (6 bases). V gave up 5 bases and J gave up 3 bases, with 17 bases separating them. Germline V gene data show CDR1 as SGHAT and CDR2 as FQNNGV. There are 15 residues in the CDR3. Here the CDR3 reads CASSTPRDTNYEQYF. The CDR3 DNA sequence: TGTGCCAGCAGCACCCCCCGGGACACTAACTACGAGCAGTACTTC.

V gene TRBV7-9 combines with J gene TRBJ2-1; TRBD2 matches 7 bases. Germline V CDR1 and CDR2: SEHNR, FQNEAQ (reference sequence). Trimming took 11 bases from V and 8 from J; bases not matched to a gene: 9. The CDR3 runs to 12 residues. The CDR3 coding sequence is TGTGCCGGGGGAAAGGGAGGGGATGAGCAGTTCTTC. As protein: CAGGKGGDEQFF.

In its sample, this clone was seen a few times. V gene TRBV2 combines with J gene TRBJ1-1; TRBD1 aligns across 8 bases. This CDR3 contains 14 residues. The V segment lost 6 bases and the J segment 1 base; nucleotides outside the gene matches: 4. CDR1 is SNHLY and CDR2 is FYNNEI in the germline V gene. CDR3 in amino acids: CASRTQGGNTEAFF. The CDR3 DNA is TGTGCCAGCAGAACACAGGGGGGGAACACTGAAGCTTTCTTT.

For the CDR3, the DNA is TGTGCCAGCTCTAACCAGCCGGGATTAGAGACCCAGTACTTC. Residues: CASSNQPGLETQYF. This chain links TRBV18 with TRBJ2-5, with D maybe TRBD2 (5 bases). This CDR3 comprises 14 residues. CDR1 is KGHSH, CDR2 LQKENI, per germline. V was shortened by 6 bases and J by 4 bases, with 15 bases between the two germline ends.

The chain is built from TRBV7-2 and TRBJ1-2, with 7 positions matching TRBD1. The CDR3 totals 15 residues. V shed 5 bases and J 7 bases; nucleotides not matched to a gene: 13. CDR1 and CDR2 from the germline V gene are SGHTA and FQGNSA. CDR3 protein: CASSPNRGQGGGYTF. The CDR3 nucleotides read TGTGCCAGCAGCCCAAACAGGGGTCAGGGGGGTGGCTACACCTTC.

V usage is TRBV9 and J usage is TRBJ2-2, with D possibly being TRBD1 or TRBD2 (5 bases each). Trimming stripped 0 bases from V and 2 bases from J, with 11 bases between. Germline assignment: CDR1 SGDLS and CDR2 YYNGEE. The length of the CDR3 is 16 residues. This CDR3 reads CASSVAGTSNTGELFF. The DNA of the CDR3 is TGTGCCAGCAGCGTAGCCGGGACCAGTAACACCGGGGAGCTGTTTTTT.

In the case of this clone: Other DNA sequences in the same sample also yield this CDR3. V and J are TRBV28 and TRBJ1-1; the D gene is possibly TRBD1 (5 bases). The germline V gene encodes CDR1 MDHEN and CDR2 SYDVKM. Trimming stripped 6 bases from V and 4 bases from J, with 9 bases between. This CDR3 has 12 residues. The CDR3: CASRAGGTEAFF. DNA of the CDR3: TGTGCCAGCAGAGCCGGGGGCACTGAAGCTTTCTTT.

As to this clone: A much larger clone lies one base from this, so it may be a read error. This sample includes further DNA sequences coding for the same CDR3. CDR3 residues: CASSDRGYGYTF. CDR3 coding DNA: TGTGCCAGCAGTGACAGGGGCTATGGCTACACCTTC. The chain couples TRBV6-4 to TRBJ1-2, with D possibly matching TRBD1 (5 bases). The V gene lost 2 bases and the J gene lost 4 bases, with 5 bases spanning the gap. The germline CDR1 and CDR2 sequences are MRHNA and SNTAGT. The CDR3 is 12 residues long.

The chain combines TRBV27 with TRBJ1-2, with D possibly matching TRBD1 (6 bases). Trimming left V 0 bases short and J 4 bases short, with 12 bases between. This CDR3 comprises 15 residues. Germline CDR1 MNHEY, CDR2 SMNVEV (reference sequence). CDR3 bases: TGTGCCAGCAGTTTATCGCAAGCGGGGGCCTATGGCTACACCTTC. The encoded protein is CASSLSQAGAYGYTF.